This record covers a single T cell receptor beta chain. These data originate in a study of OX40 agonist ivuxolimab in advanced cancers. Germline CDR1 reads WNHNN; CDR2 reads SYGVQD (reference sequence). The CDR3 is 16 residues long. TCRdb's table, derived via immunoSEQ multiplex PCR, lists solely in-frame clones and lacks some. The table shows 35,000 to 55,000 clones, with approximately 90% occurring only once. The clonotype comes from an adult with an advanced solid tumor such as melanoma, head and neck, liver or kidney cancer. This chain uses TRBV10-1 with TRBJ2-5, with 10 bases matching TRBD1. The DNA end favors TRBJ2-7, so the J call may be wrong. The source was CD4+ or CD8+ T cells sorted from blood, collected in a trial of the OX40 agonist ivuxolimab. Here the CDR3 reads CASIQGGQGPAYEQYF. CDR3 in DNA: TGCGCCAGCATCCAAGGGGGACAGGGGCCAGCCTACGAGCAGTACTTC.